This T cell receptor beta chain was identified in a study of T-cell memory formation after mild COVID-19. Turning to the study itself: Clustering of TCRs was largely donor specific. Study outcomes and limitations: Contracting clones, day 15 to 85, had balanced CD4/CD8, and later expanders favored CD4+.

V gave up 2 bases and J gave up 5 bases, with 12 bases separating them. Germline loops: CDR1 SGHVS, CDR2 FQNEAQ. This CDR3 has 14 residues. The TCR alpha and TCR beta cDNA libraries, bearing sample barcodes and UMIs, were generated by 5'RACE using constant-segment primers. TCRdb re-called the 5' RACE reads with MiXCR, one entry per CDR3 protein. The repertoire holds under 300,000 distinct CDR3 sequences, about 17% seen once, with 22% in the top ten. This clonotype has a handful of counts. The antigen remains undetermined. Sequenced material: PBMCs or a T cell subset sorted from them (not recorded which). The clonotype originates from a man in his late teens or twenties who had mild COVID-19 (a few samples of this study predate the infection). Cell type and time point are not known. This rearrangement joins TRBV7-8 to TRBJ2-5; a weak D match, TRBD2 (6 bases). Written as DNA, the CDR3 is TGTGCCAGCAGCTTAACGGGAGCTAGCGAGACCCAGTACTTC. As protein: CASSLTGASETQYF.